This T cell receptor beta chain was profiled in a study of T cell repertoires in cytomegalovirus infection. The table lists this clonotype with many counts. Its antigen remains unknown. V lost 3 bases to trimming and J lost 4 bases; unmatched junction nucleotides: 11. The CDR3 spans 17 residues. The germline V gene encodes CDR1 LGHNT and CDR2 FRNRAP. Study-level findings and limits: Predominance within the ex vivo response was attributable to HLA-C-restricted CMV-specific TCR beta clonotypes. Cumulative frequency of public TCR beta families picked out carriers of CMV plus the relevant HLA.

TCRdb ran MiXCR on the reads and lists one entry per CDR3 protein. The repertoire has approximately 500,000 distinct CDR3 sequences, 16% of them found once; the top ten carry more than 20%. The chain combines TRBV12-5 with TRBJ2-1; 8 bases align to TRBD2. The sequence came from a human donor in good health (CMV status not recorded). Some clones in this sample may be carry-over from other donors' samples. The sample taken for sequencing was CD8+ T cells from PBMCs. The CDR3 region is CASGLSTLAGDYNEQFF. For the CDR3, the DNA is TGTGCTAGTGGTTTAAGTACCCTAGCGGGTGATTACAATGAGCAGTTCTTC.